The 18 T cell receptor beta chains presented below share a single source sample, sequenced in a study of blood T cell repertoires in COVID-19. Clones were read by immunoSEQ multiplex PCR, and TCRdb kept only the in-frame ones, dropping some. The sample includes approximately 320,000 clones, around 92% of them seen just once. The sample comprised peripheral blood. Source of these receptors: a woman younger than 45 with COVID-19, enrolled during active disease.

The chain links TRBV7-8 to TRBJ1-2, with a tentative D call TRBD1 (5 bases). There are 13 residues in the CDR3. The germline gives CDR1 SGHVS, CDR2 FQNEAQ. The V end lost 5 bases, the J end lost 5 bases, and 12 bases lay between the germline ends. Written as DNA, the CDR3 is TGTGCCAGCAGCCCTACAGGTGGATATGGCTACACCTTC. The encoded protein is CASSPTGGYGYTF.

The gene calls are TRBV3-1 (or the pseudogene TRBV3-2) and TRBJ1-2, with 7 bases that match TRBD1. The CDR3 totals 14 residues. J gave up 3 bases and V 4 bases, and 5 bases lay outside the gene matches. The V gene's germline CDR1 is LGHDT and CDR2 YNNKEL (reference sequence). CDR3 sequence: CASSPRQGHYGYTF. CDR3 sequence (DNA): TGTGCCAGCAGCCCACGACAGGGACACTATGGCTACACCTTC.

The chain joins TRBV5-5 to TRBJ2-3; D is possibly TRBD2 (5 bases). V was shortened by 2 bases and J by 6 bases, with 13 bases between the two germline ends. Germline CDR1 reads SGHKS; CDR2 reads YYEKEE (reference sequence). The CDR3 has 14 residues. Here the CDR3 DNA reads TGTGCCAGCAGCTTCGGGGTCGGAAGGGATACGCAGTATTTT. It codes for CASSFGVGRDTQYF.

This clone was detected only once. This sequence joins TRBV5-4 and TRBJ2-3; 15 positions match TRBD2. After removal of 4 bases from V and 3 bases from J, the junction contained 3 bases not matched to a gene. The germline CDR1 and CDR2 sequences are SGHNT and YYREEE (reference sequence). CDR3 length: 16 amino acids. CDR3 nucleotides: TGTGCCAGCAGCACGGGACTAGCGGGGGGTACAGATACGCAGTATTTT. It translates to CASSTGLAGGTDTQYF.

The genes are TRBV27 and TRBJ2-3; D is perhaps TRBD1 (6 bases). The CDR3 consists of 15 residues. V was shortened by 6 bases and J by 5 bases, with 18 bases between the two germline ends. CDR1 is MNHEY and CDR2 is SMNVEV in the germline V gene (reference sequence). The CDR3 is CASRPLTGFGDTQYF. The CDR3 DNA reads as TGTGCCAGCAGACCATTGACAGGATTCGGAGATACGCAGTATTTT.

The V and J genes are TRBV27 and TRBJ2-1; the D gene is possibly TRBD1 (5 bases). V was clipped by 5 bases and J by 15 bases, with 17 bases between them. Germline V CDR1 and CDR2: MNHEY, SMNVEV (reference sequence). There are 12 residues in the CDR3. The CDR3 loop is CASSGAAARLFF. The CDR3 DNA is TGTGCCAGCAGTGGGGCGGCCGCGCGGCTGTTCTTC.

The gene calls are TRBV28 and TRBJ1-1, with D maybe TRBD1 (6 bases). Germline V gives CDR1 MDHEN, CDR2 SYDVKM. Trimming removed 6 bases at V and 3 bases at J, with 11 bases between. The CDR3 length is 13 residues. The CDR3 here is CASSPGDYTEAFF. CDR3 nucleotides: TGTGCCAGCAGCCCAGGGGATTACACTGAAGCTTTCTTT.

The rearrangement links TRBV4-1 to TRBJ1-2; TRBD1 is a possible D gene (5 bases). This CDR3 contains 16 residues. Germline V lookup: CDR1 MGHRA, CDR2 YSYEKL. Trimming took 0 bases from V and 5 from J, leaving 16 bases between them. Written as DNA, the CDR3 is TGCGCCAGCAGCCAAGATAGGGGCAGGGCGGTATATGGCTACACCTTC. Amino acids: CASSQDRGRAVYGYTF.

The J gene is TRBJ1-6, the V gene TRBV2; D is unclear. Looked up from germline, CDR1 is SNHLY and CDR2 is FYNNEI. The CDR3 is made up of 14 amino acids. The V gene lost 5 bases and the J gene lost 7 bases, with 12 bases spanning the gap. The CDR3 loop is CASSLLEVNSPLHF. The CDR3 DNA is TGTGCCAGCAGTCTACTCGAAGTAAATTCACCCCTCCACTTT. The full variable domain, completed using reference TRBV2 and TRBJ1-6, is EPEVTQTPSHQVTQMGQEVILRCVPISNHLYFYWYRQILGQKVEFLVSFYNNEISEKSEIFDDQFSVERPDGSNFTLKIRSTKLEDSAMYFCASSLLEVNSPLHFGNGTRLTVT.

This clone was observed once. This chain uses TRBV5-1 with TRBJ1-6, with a weak D call TRBD1 (5 bases). The V end was cut by 0 bases, the J end by 9 bases, with 13 bases between. Looked up from germline, CDR1 is SGHRS and CDR2 is YFSETQ. The CDR3 runs 15 residues. CDR3 sequence reads: CASSLARRAGSPLHF. CDR3 bases: TGCGCCAGCAGCTTGGCCCGCAGGGCCGGTTCACCCCTCCACTTT.

This chain joins TRBV30 and TRBJ1-4; unclear D gene. V lost 2 bases and J lost 0, with 19 bases in between. Germline lookup yields CDR1 GTSNPN and CDR2 SVGIG (reference sequence). The CDR3 totals 18 residues. CDR3: CAWSHPTESYATNEKLFF. CDR3 bases: TGTGCCTGGAGTCACCCGACTGAATCTTACGCAACTAATGAAAAACTGTTTTTT.

The chain carries TRBV10-3 and TRBJ2-7, with D perhaps TRBD1 (6 bases). CDR3 length: 15 residues. The V end lost 4 bases, the J end lost 0 bases, and 13 bases lay between the germline ends. Per the germline V gene, CDR1 is ENHRY and CDR2 is SYGVKD. Here the CDR3 reads CAISGGQKSSYEQYF. CDR3 sequence (DNA): TGTGCCATCAGTGGCGGACAGAAGAGCTCCTACGAGCAGTACTTC.

This sequence joins TRBV4-1 and TRBJ1-1; the D is unclear. The germline CDR1 and CDR2 sequences are MGHRA and YSYEKL. The CDR3 extends over 15 amino acids. V dropped 1 base and J dropped 4 bases, with 13 bases sitting between them. As DNA, the CDR3 is TGCGCCAGCAGCCAAGTTCTCTCGGGATCCACTGAAGCTTTCTTT. This sequence encodes CASSQVLSGSTEAFF.

The V gene is TRBV6-6, the J gene TRBJ2-1; 12 bases map to TRBD2. V gave up 7 bases and J gave up 4 bases; unmatched junction bases: 5. Germline V gene data show CDR1 as MNHNY and CDR2 as SVGAGI (reference sequence). The CDR3 runs 15 residues. The CDR3 protein is CASTPLAGGYNEQFF. The CDR3 region has the DNA TGTGCCAGCACCCCACTAGCGGGGGGATACAATGAGCAGTTCTTC.

The chain is built from TRBV6-5 and TRBJ1-6; a weak D match, TRBD1 (6 bases). The CDR3 sequence is 14 residues long. Germline V lookup: CDR1 MNHEY, CDR2 SVGAGI. The ends were cut back, 2 bases at V and 8 bases at J, with 10 bases in the middle. CDR3 sequence: CASSYDRNHSPLHF. CDR3 in DNA: TGTGCCAGCAGTTACGACAGGAACCATTCACCCCTCCACTTT.

V is TRBV2 and J is TRBJ2-1; possibly TRBD2 for D (6 bases). Between the trimmed V and J ends, which lost 7 bases and 10 bases, there was a span of 8 bases. Germline CDR1 reads SNHLY; CDR2 reads FYNNEI. The CDR3 is 10 residues long. CDR3 DNA sequence: TGTGCCAGCACACGGGGGGAGCAGTTCTTC. Its translation: CASTRGEQFF.

The rearrangement uses TRBV2 and TRBJ1-5; D unresolved. The CDR3 length is 13 residues. The germline CDR1 and CDR2 sequences are SNHLY and FYNNEI. V dropped 8 bases and J dropped 3 bases, with 11 bases sitting between them. CDR3 amino acids: CASGRDPNQPQHF. The CDR3 nucleotides are TGTGCCAGCGGGAGGGATCCCAATCAGCCCCAGCATTTT.

As to this clone: The conserved final phenylalanine or tryptophan is absent from the CDR3, which likely points to a read error. The DNA is left out, because the CDR3 cannot be placed on it with certainty; the CDR3 is given as TCRdb lists it. V gene TRBV12-2 combines with J gene TRBJ2-3; no check of the table's D call, TRBD2, against the DNA was made. TRBV12-2 is a pseudogene locus. The CDR3 numbers 9 amino acids, ends counted. This CDR3 reads CASRLARLV.